This section outlines one T cell receptor (beta chain) sequence together with its context. This entry is derived from a study of T-cell memory formation after mild COVID-19. Study summary: TCR clusters showed largely donor specificity.

A 5'RACE reaction primed in the constant segment made cDNA libraries of TCR alpha and TCR beta, and these carried sample barcodes and UMIs. MiXCR, run by TCRdb on the 5' RACE reads, gives a single entry per CDR3 protein. The data show some 350,000 distinct CDR3 sequences, 10% to 15% seen once. The CDR3 spans 13 residues. V lost 6 bases and J lost 5, with 13 bases in between. Germline CDR1 and CDR2: MNHEY and SMNVEV (reference sequence). Specimen: PBMCs or a T cell subset sorted from them (not recorded which). This clonotype was sampled from a man between 18 and 29 years old who had mild COVID-19 (a few samples of this study predate the infection). Cell type and time point are not known. The genes are TRBV27 and TRBJ2-5; no clear D. This CDR3 is CASSRDAAETQYF. The CDR3 coding sequence is TGTGCCAGCAGCCGAGATGCGGCGGAGACCCAGTACTTC.